The TCR beta chain described here comes from a study of blood T cell repertoires in COVID-19 (dated by TCRdb to about 2020). Broadly, across the study: Collaborator samples came from the United States, Italy and Spain and covered acute and convalescent phases of COVID-19. Nearly every sample came with metadata listing a de-identified subject ID, COVID-19 status, age in years and sex. Deeply sampled blood TCRbeta repertoires from subjects exposed to, actively infected with, or recovered from COVID-19 were included in the dataset. Where HLA class I and class II types were available, the types were taken from metadata supplied by the sample provider, not from assay-based typing. The material from the prospective study consisted of cDNA or gDNA derived from T cells, B-cell-depleted T cells, or PBMCs. The samples were drawn from the first 160 participants of the ongoing ImmuneRACE study and from some 1,300 subjects provided by 6 global collaborators. The repertoires were released in a freely available public database intended as a resource for research on the immune response to SARS-CoV-2. Study-wide conclusions, independent of this receptor: The amount of clinical and demographic metadata varied by source and participant and was provided uncurated.

Participants in the prospective study were enrolled through a virtual design, were aged roughly 18 to 100 years, and lived in roughly 24 United States geographic areas. Cohort assignment in the prospective study relied on participant-reported clinical history from a screening survey and a study questionnaire. Exposed participants had been in contact, within 2 weeks of entering the study, with a person who had a PCR-confirmed or clinician-diagnosed case of COVID-19. In the prospective study, whole blood, serum and a nasopharyngeal or oropharyngeal swab were collected from each participant by mobile phlebotomists. Additional blood draws and questionnaires over an approximately two-month period could optionally be provided by prospective study participants. Before DNA extraction, prospective study blood samples were shipped either frozen or at room temperature. The immunoSEQ Assay, a bias-controlled multiplex PCR, was used to amplify TCRbeta CDR3 regions from genomic DNA. Per the source publication's procedure: Nucleated cell counts per sample were estimated from amplification of reference gene primers within the assay. To quantify the absolute abundance of each unique TCRbeta CDR3 rearrangement, sequence reads were collapsed and filtered. Productive Simpson clonality was computed per sample as the square root of Simpson's diversity index over productive rearrangements. TCRdb stores this immuneACCESS table with in-frame sequences only. Part of the clones is absent; in the studies checked, under half of the shortfall reflects unresolved V genes, and no reason is known for the rest. The V and J calls and clone size were taken over from that table, and D and trimming were inferred from the DNA. This sample is represented by about 280,000 clones; 85% to 95% of them were singletons. The ten largest clones take up around 2.8% of the sample.

Concerning this clone: No antigen is known for it. No quality values exist for individual bases; no much larger clone is one base distant.

V lost 2 bases and J lost 4 bases; the stretch between them is 12 bases long. CDR1 and CDR2 are read off the germline V gene as LGHNT and FRNRAP. Including the terminal cysteine and phenylalanine, the CDR3 comprises 14 residues. The only DNA kept is the CDR3, 42 bases in frame from the first base. The chain was built from TRBV12-5 and TRBJ2-7; tentative D gene TRBD2, with 6 bases matching. Sequenced sample: PBMCs or T cells enriched from blood (not recorded which). This sequence was found in a man in his forties who had been exposed to COVID-19. The CDR3 is CASGLSGFDYEQYF. The DNA sequence is given as TGTGCTAGTGGTTTGAGCGGGTTTGATTACGAGCAGTACTTC.